Included here is one T cell receptor (beta chain) sequence, with context. Its antigen is not known. This record belongs to a study of CD8+ T cells in alopecia areata. Per the germline V gene, CDR1 is SGHVS and CDR2 is FNYEAQ. This CDR3 has 13 residues. Trimming pared 5 bases from V and 2 bases from J, leaving 9 bases between. Whole-study results and caveats: Shared TCR sequences were less clear between patients than in mice, possibly partly from HLA diversity.

Peripheral blood and lesional scalp punch biopsies were taken from alopecia areata patients. Investigators isolated RNA and reverse transcribed it into cDNA to act as the sequencing template. TCRdb's copy holds only in-frame clones and misses some; the assay was immunoSEQ multiplex PCR. Seen here are some 7,000 clones, roughly 66% observed once, and the top ten hold roughly a fifth. This material consisted of skin, taken at week 0. This receptor was obtained from a human donor with alopecia areata. The V and J genes are TRBV7-6 and TRBJ1-1, with D tentatively TRBD1 (5 bases). CDR3 loop: CASSQDRNTEAFF. The CDR3 DNA sequence: TGTGCCAGCAGCCAAGACAGAAACACTGAAGCTTTCTTT.